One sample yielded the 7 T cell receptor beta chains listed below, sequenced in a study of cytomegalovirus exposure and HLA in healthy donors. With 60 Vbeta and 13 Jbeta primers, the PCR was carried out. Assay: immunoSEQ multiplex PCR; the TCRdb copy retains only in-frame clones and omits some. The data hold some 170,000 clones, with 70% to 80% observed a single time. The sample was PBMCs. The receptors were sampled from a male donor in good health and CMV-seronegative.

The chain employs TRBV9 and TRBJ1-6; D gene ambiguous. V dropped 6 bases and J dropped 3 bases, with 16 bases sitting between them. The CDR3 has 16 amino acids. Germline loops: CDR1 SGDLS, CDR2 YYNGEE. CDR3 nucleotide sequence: TGTGCCAGCACCCCCGGAGGAGCCGGCTATAATTCACCCCTCCACTTT. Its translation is CASTPGGAGYNSPLHF.

DNA for the CDR3: TGCGCCAGCAGTTATCAGGGGGTTAATGGAAACACCATATATTTT. Encoded protein: CASSYQGVNGNTIYF. This rearrangement joins TRBV5-1 to TRBJ1-3, with 7 bases aligning to TRBD1. J lost 3 bases, V lost 5 bases, and 8 bases had no gene match. Germline CDR1 and CDR2: SGHRS and YFSETQ. CDR3 length equals 15 residues.

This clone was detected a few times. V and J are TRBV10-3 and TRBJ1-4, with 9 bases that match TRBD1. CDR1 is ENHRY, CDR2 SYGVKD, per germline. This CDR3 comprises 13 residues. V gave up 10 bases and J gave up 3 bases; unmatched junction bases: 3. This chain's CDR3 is CATRQGANEKLFF. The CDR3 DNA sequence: TGTGCCACCCGACAGGGGGCTAATGAAAAACTGTTTTTT.

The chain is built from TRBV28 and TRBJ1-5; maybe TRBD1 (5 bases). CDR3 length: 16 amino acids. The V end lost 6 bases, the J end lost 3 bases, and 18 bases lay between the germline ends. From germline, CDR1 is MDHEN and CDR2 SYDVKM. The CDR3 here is CASRKSSGFYNQPQHF. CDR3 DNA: TGTGCCAGCAGAAAATCCTCAGGGTTTTACAATCAGCCCCAGCATTTT.

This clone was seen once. CDR3 loop: CASSGGSTGELFF. CDR3 DNA sequence: TGTGCCAGCAGCGGTGGGAGTACCGGGGAGCTGTTTTTT. The chain links TRBV28 to TRBJ2-2, with D maybe TRBD2 (5 bases). V was pared by 6 bases and J by 5 bases, with 10 bases between. This CDR3 region has 13 residues. Germline V gene sequence: CDR1 MDHEN, CDR2 SYDVKM. The full variable domain, with the rest looked up from reference TRBV28 and TRBJ2-2, is DVKVTQSSRYLVKRTGEKVFLECVQDMDHENMFWYRQDPGLGLRLIYFSYDVKMKEKGDIPEGYSVSREKKERFSLILESASTNQTSMYLCASSGGSTGELFFGEGSRLTVL.

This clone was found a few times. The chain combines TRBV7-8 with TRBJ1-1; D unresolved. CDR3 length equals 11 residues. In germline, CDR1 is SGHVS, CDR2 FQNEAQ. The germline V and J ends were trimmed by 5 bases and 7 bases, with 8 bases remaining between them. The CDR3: CASSAQNEAFF. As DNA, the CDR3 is TGTGCCAGCAGCGCACAGAATGAAGCTTTCTTT.

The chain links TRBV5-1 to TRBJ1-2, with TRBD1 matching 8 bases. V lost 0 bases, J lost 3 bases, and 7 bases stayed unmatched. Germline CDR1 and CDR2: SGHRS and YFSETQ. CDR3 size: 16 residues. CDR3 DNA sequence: TGCGCCAGCAGCTTGGTAGGGCAGGGGGCAGACTATGGCTACACCTTC. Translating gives CASSLVGQGADYGYTF.